This T cell receptor beta chain was obtained from a study of T cells after yellow fever vaccination. Study-wide results and limits: In post-booster samples, most primary-vaccination clones reappeared (approximately 96% CD4, about 91% CD8).

The V and J ends lost 3 bases and 4 bases, in that order; junction bases with no gene match: 11. CDR1 DFQATT and CDR2 SNEGSKA come from the germline V gene (reference sequence). This CDR3 is 16 amino acids long. One entry per CDR3 protein, called by TCRdb with MiXCR from the 5' RACE reads. This sample carries 450,000 to 550,000 distinct CDR3 sequences, 21% of them seen once, and the ten largest clones take less than 20%. This clonotype has more than one count but fewer than ten. Its antigen is currently unknown. The chain is built from TRBV20-1 and TRBJ2-5; TRBD2 agrees at 10 bases. Sequencing was performed on PBMCs, taken around 3 weeks after the first yellow fever vaccination. This clonotype was sampled from a man aged 18 to 35 who received the YFV17D yellow fever vaccine. CDR3 bases: TGCAGTGCTAGTAAACTAGCGGGGTGGATCGGAGAGACCCAGTACTTC. This sequence encodes CSASKLAGWIGETQYF.